Listed below are T cell receptor beta chains from one sample, sequenced in a study of blood T cells in healthy people across ages. TCRdb reanalysed the 5' RACE reads using MiXCR and keeps one entry per CDR3 protein. This table holds roughly 1,700,000 distinct CDR3 sequences, 28% found once. Sequenced: blood. The source of these receptors is a woman in her thirties in good health. CDR3s include the opening cysteine and the closing phenylalanine or tryptophan. D genes are given only for firm matches. For some rows the clone size is stated as once, few or many, or as a class when expanded; others skip it.

CAWSVHGTGYQPQHF TGTGCCTGGAGTGTACACGGGACAGGTTATCAGCCCCAGCATTTT TRBJ1-5 TRBV30 NA TRBD1
CASSQGRTGDSMNTEAFF TGCGCCAGCAGCCAAGGGAGGACAGGGGACTCTATGAACACTGAAGCTTTCTTT TRBJ1-1 TRBV4-3 once TRBD1
CASSFIGVGEQYF TGTGCCAGCAGCTTTATTGGGGTTGGCGAGCAGTACTTC TRBJ2-7 TRBV5-7 few NA
CPSSSPTRSLSDTQYF TGTCCCAGCAGTTCGCCGACTAGAAGTTTGTCAGATACGCAATATTTT TRBJ2-3 TRBV6-6 NA NA
CASSPQTGGSYEQYF TGTGCCAGCAGTCCCCAGACAGGCGGGTCCTACGAGCAGTACTTC TRBJ2-7 TRBV28 few NA
CASTSPRAGDYEQYF TGTGCCAGCACCTCCCCTAGGGCGGGGGACTACGAGCAGTACTTC TRBJ2-7 TRBV5-6 NA TRBD2
CASLAGWSYNEQFF TGTGCCAGCCTAGCGGGATGGTCCTACAATGAGCAGTTCTTC TRBJ2-1 TRBV7-9 NA TRBD2
CASSLVSVEYGYTF TGTGCCAGCAGCTTAGTATCGGTAGAATATGGCTACACCTTC TRBJ1-2 TRBV7-9 few NA
CASSPGDYRNEQFF TGCGCCAGCAGCCCGGGGGACTATAGGAATGAGCAGTTCTTC TRBJ2-1 TRBV5-1 few TRBD2
CASSYSQRGYEQFF TGTGCCAGCAGTTACTCTCAACGGGGCTACGAGCAGTTCTTC TRBJ2-1 TRBV6-6 few NA